A selection of T cell receptor beta chains follows, all from one sample in a study of CD8+CD57+ T cells in acquired aplastic anemia. MiXCR, run by TCRdb on the reads, gives a single entry per CDR3 protein. The sample shows 150,000 to 200,000 distinct CDR3 sequences, less than 65% of them seen only once. Specimen: sorted CD4+, CD8+, or CD8+CD57+ T cells (not recorded which) from PBMCs. The receptors stem from a human donor with severe aplastic anemia or a healthy control (not recorded which). The CDR3 runs from the conserved cysteine through the conserved F or W. Each record gives: CDR3 length, D gene, J gene, clone size, V gene, CDR3 DNA, CDR3 protein. A D gene is named only where the DNA matches it firmly. A row's size may be missing; if present it is once, few, many or a size class.

len: 13; d_gene: .; j_gene: TRBJ1-4; abundance: few; v_gene: TRBV24-1; CDR3nt: TGTGCCACCAGTGATGCCGGGACCGAAAAACTGTTTTTT; CDR3aa: CATSDAGTEKLFF
len: 15; d_gene: .; j_gene: TRBJ1-2; abundance: once; v_gene: TRBV6-5; CDR3nt: TGTGCCAGCAGTTACTCGCGGCAGTCCTACTATGGCTACACCTTC; CDR3aa: CASSYSRQSYYGYTF
len: 13; d_gene: .; j_gene: TRBJ2-7; abundance: .; v_gene: TRBV6-6; CDR3nt: TGTGCCAGCAGTACCGCCCAGTTGAACGAGCAGTACTTC; CDR3aa: CASSTAQLNEQYF
len: 16; d_gene: TRBD1; j_gene: TRBJ1-1; abundance: .; v_gene: TRBV2; CDR3nt: TGTGCCAGCAGGGCCGGGACAGGGGGCATTAGCACTGAAGCTTTCTTT; CDR3aa: CASRAGTGGISTEAFF
len: 12; d_gene: TRBD1; j_gene: TRBJ2-7; abundance: few; v_gene: TRBV10-3; CDR3nt: TGTGCCATCAGCACTACAGGGGACGAGCAGTACTTC; CDR3aa: CAISTTGDEQYF
len: 15; d_gene: .; j_gene: TRBJ2-7; abundance: few; v_gene: TRBV20-1; CDR3nt: TGCAGTGCAACGATCGCGGGGCTCGGCTCCTACGAGCAGTACTTC; CDR3aa: CSATIAGLGSYEQYF
len: 13; d_gene: .; j_gene: TRBJ2-6; abundance: .; v_gene: TRBV3-1; CDR3nt: TGTGCCAGCCGCTTGGGGGGGGCCAACGTCCTGACTTTC; CDR3aa: CASRLGGANVLTF
len: 15; d_gene: .; j_gene: TRBJ1-5; abundance: many; v_gene: TRBV19; CDR3nt: TGTGCCAGTAGTAAATGGTGGTATAGCAATCAGCCCCAGCATTTT; CDR3aa: CASSKWWYSNQPQHF
len: 18; d_gene: TRBD2; j_gene: TRBJ2-7; abundance: .; v_gene: TRBV20-1; CDR3nt: TGCAGTACAGGGGTGCTGGGGGTCGGACTAGCGGGAGGGCACGAGCAGTACTTC; CDR3aa: CSTGVLGVGLAGGHEQYF
len: 14; d_gene: .; j_gene: TRBJ1-2; abundance: .; v_gene: TRBV19; CDR3nt: TGTGCCAGTAGCACGGGATTCCAAGGGTATGGCTACACCTTC; CDR3aa: CASSTGFQGYGYTF
len: 15; d_gene: .; j_gene: TRBJ1-5; abundance: many; v_gene: TRBV12-3/TRBV12-4; CDR3nt: TGTGCCAGCAGTTCCTCGGAGAATAGCAATCAGCCCCAGCATTTT; CDR3aa: CASSSSENSNQPQHF
len: 11; d_gene: TRBD2; j_gene: TRBJ2-5; abundance: .; v_gene: TRBV6-6; CDR3nt: TGTGCCAGCAGTCCTGGACTAGCCGAGTACTTC; CDR3aa: CASSPGLAEYF
len: 15; d_gene: TRBD2; j_gene: TRBJ2-5; abundance: .; v_gene: TRBV19; CDR3nt: TGTGCCAGTAGTATCCTAGCGGGAGGACAAGAGACCCAGTACTTC; CDR3aa: CASSILAGGQETQYF
len: 14; d_gene: TRBD2; j_gene: TRBJ2-1; abundance: .; v_gene: TRBV12-3/TRBV12-4; CDR3nt: TGTGCCAGCAGTTGGGAGGGCTCCTACAATGAGCAGTTCTTC; CDR3aa: CASSWEGSYNEQFF
len: 12; d_gene: .; j_gene: TRBJ2-5; abundance: .; v_gene: TRBV19; CDR3nt: TGTGCCAGTAGTAGCGGGCCAGGGACCCAGTACTTC; CDR3aa: CASSSGPGTQYF
len: 16; d_gene: .; j_gene: TRBJ1-3; abundance: .; v_gene: TRBV14; CDR3nt: TGTGCCAGCAGCCCCTGGGAAGAGAGCTCTGGAAACACCATATATTTT; CDR3aa: CASSPWEESSGNTIYF
len: 14; d_gene: .; j_gene: TRBJ1-3; abundance: .; v_gene: TRBV27; CDR3nt: TGTGCCAGCAGTCCGACAGTGGCGGGAAACACCATATATTTT; CDR3aa: CASSPTVAGNTIYF
len: 15; d_gene: TRBD2; j_gene: TRBJ2-5; abundance: .; v_gene: TRBV5-1; CDR3nt: TGCGCCAGCAGCTGGGGACTAGCGGGAGTCGAGACCCAGTACTTC; CDR3aa: CASSWGLAGVETQYF
len: 16; d_gene: .; j_gene: TRBJ1-5; abundance: .; v_gene: TRBV24-1; CDR3nt: TGTGCCACCAGTGACTCCCCCGCAGGAATCAATCAGCCCCAGCATTTT; CDR3aa: CATSDSPAGINQPQHF
len: 15; d_gene: TRBD2; j_gene: TRBJ2-2; abundance: .; v_gene: TRBV20-1; CDR3nt: TGCAGTGCTAGCGGACTAGCGGGAGGAGGGGGGGAGCTGTTTTTT; CDR3aa: CSASGLAGGGGELFF
len: 14; d_gene: .; j_gene: TRBJ2-6; abundance: .; v_gene: TRBV11-3; CDR3nt: TGTGCCAGCAGCTTAGGACAGGGGGCCAACGTCCTGACTTTC; CDR3aa: CASSLGQGANVLTF
len: 15; d_gene: .; j_gene: TRBJ1-1; abundance: many; v_gene: TRBV28; CDR3nt: TGTGCCAGCAGTTTCCCCGTGGGACAGAACACTGAAGCTTTCTTT; CDR3aa: CASSFPVGQNTEAFF
len: 14; d_gene: TRBD1; j_gene: TRBJ1-3; abundance: .; v_gene: TRBV29-1; CDR3nt: TGCAGCGTGGGGACAGTTCTCTCTGGAAACACCATATATTTT; CDR3aa: CSVGTVLSGNTIYF
len: 14; d_gene: .; j_gene: TRBJ2-7; abundance: .; v_gene: TRBV7-9; CDR3nt: TGTGCCAGCAGCTTAGGGGTAGGGGGGTACGAGCAGTACTTC; CDR3aa: CASSLGVGGYEQYF
len: 15; d_gene: TRBD1; j_gene: TRBJ2-5; abundance: .; v_gene: TRBV20-1; CDR3nt: TGCAGTGCTAGTTTAAGGACAGGGGGCGCGGAGACCCAGTACTTC; CDR3aa: CSASLRTGGAETQYF
len: 15; d_gene: TRBD2; j_gene: TRBJ2-7; abundance: .; v_gene: TRBV20-1; CDR3nt: TGCAGTGCTAGTGGTCGTCTAGCGGGTAGTAACGAGCAGTACTTC; CDR3aa: CSASGRLAGSNEQYF
len: 15; d_gene: .; j_gene: TRBJ2-2; abundance: .; v_gene: TRBV9; CDR3nt: TGTGCCAGCAGCGTTCCGGGCAGCGCTACCGGGGAGCTGTTTTTT; CDR3aa: CASSVPGSATGELFF
len: 16; d_gene: .; j_gene: TRBJ2-7; abundance: .; v_gene: TRBV9; CDR3nt: TGTGCCAGCAGCGTAGGTGGCTGGGGGCTGGGGTACGAGCAGTACTTC; CDR3aa: CASSVGGWGLGYEQYF
len: 15; d_gene: TRBD1; j_gene: TRBJ2-7; abundance: many; v_gene: TRBV5-5; CDR3nt: TGTGCCAGCAGCTCTTTTCCCGGACAGGGTTCCGAGCAGTACTTC; CDR3aa: CASSSFPGQGSEQYF
len: 14; d_gene: .; j_gene: TRBJ1-2; abundance: many; v_gene: TRBV14; CDR3nt: TGTGCCAGCAGCCCAGTCGGGACGAGTTTTGGCTACACCTTC; CDR3aa: CASSPVGTSFGYTF
len: 15; d_gene: .; j_gene: TRBJ2-7; abundance: .; v_gene: TRBV7-9; CDR3nt: TGTGCCAGCAGCGGAGACCCCGAGGGGGAGGACGAGCAGTACTTC; CDR3aa: CASSGDPEGEDEQYF
len: 13; d_gene: .; j_gene: TRBJ1-6; abundance: .; v_gene: TRBV25-1; CDR3nt: TGTGCCAGCAGTGACTCATATAATTCACCCCTCCACTTT; CDR3aa: CASSDSYNSPLHF
len: 13; d_gene: .; j_gene: TRBJ1-6; abundance: many; v_gene: TRBV5-8; CDR3nt: TGTGCCAGCAGCCCGGGAGGGGGTTCACCCCTCCACTTT; CDR3aa: CASSPGGGSPLHF
len: 14; d_gene: TRBD1; j_gene: TRBJ1-5; abundance: .; v_gene: TRBV19; CDR3nt: TGTGCCAGTAGTGGACAGGGAAGCAATCAGCCCCAGCATTTT; CDR3aa: CASSGQGSNQPQHF
len: 10; d_gene: .; j_gene: TRBJ2-2; abundance: .; v_gene: TRBV7-2; CDR3nt: TGTGCCAGCAGCGCCGGGCAGTATCATTTT; CDR3aa: CASSAGQYHF
len: 16; d_gene: TRBD1; j_gene: TRBJ1-5; abundance: .; v_gene: TRBV5-6; CDR3nt: TGTGCCAGCAGCTTGGAGGGACAGGGCCTAAATCAGCCCCAGCATTTT; CDR3aa: CASSLEGQGLNQPQHF
len: 16; d_gene: .; j_gene: TRBJ1-4; abundance: .; v_gene: TRBV12-3/TRBV12-4; CDR3nt: TGTGCCAGCAGCCCAGACGGACGGTATTCTAATGAAAAACTGTTTTTT; CDR3aa: CASSPDGRYSNEKLFF
len: 12; d_gene: .; j_gene: TRBJ1-1; abundance: .; v_gene: TRBV12-3/TRBV12-4; CDR3nt: TGTGCCAGCAGTTTCGAGGCCACTGAAGCTTTCTTT; CDR3aa: CASSFEATEAFF
len: 15; d_gene: .; j_gene: TRBJ1-2; abundance: many; v_gene: TRBV6-5; CDR3nt: TGTGCCAGCAGTGAACGACAAGGGATTAACTATGGCTACACCTTC; CDR3aa: CASSERQGINYGYTF
len: 18; d_gene: .; j_gene: TRBJ1-2; abundance: .; v_gene: TRBV29-1; CDR3nt: TGCAGCGTTGACTTTCGTAATAAACCGGGTCTTCCCGACTATGGCTACACCTTC; CDR3aa: CSVDFRNKPGLPDYGYTF
len: 14; d_gene: TRBD1; j_gene: TRBJ2-1; abundance: .; v_gene: TRBV24-1; CDR3nt: TGTGCCACCAGTACCACAGGGGGGACGGCTGAGCAGTTCTTC; CDR3aa: CATSTTGGTAEQFF
len: 15; d_gene: .; j_gene: TRBJ1-1; abundance: many; v_gene: TRBV4-2; CDR3nt: TGTGCCAGCAGCCCGTCGCACAGCTCAAACACTGAAGCTTTCTTT; CDR3aa: CASSPSHSSNTEAFF
len: 13; d_gene: .; j_gene: TRBJ1-1; abundance: .; v_gene: TRBV7-9; CDR3nt: TGTGCCAGCAGCTTAGGACAGTCCACTGAAGCTTTCTTT; CDR3aa: CASSLGQSTEAFF
len: 14; d_gene: TRBD1; j_gene: TRBJ1-5; abundance: .; v_gene: TRBV2; CDR3nt: TGTGCCAGCAGGAGTGGACAGGGGGTAGGGCCCCAGCATTTT; CDR3aa: CASRSGQGVGPQHF
len: 15; d_gene: TRBD1; j_gene: TRBJ1-2; abundance: .; v_gene: TRBV15; CDR3nt: TGTGCCACCAGCGGTGGGACAGTATCTAACTATGGCTACACCTTC; CDR3aa: CATSGGTVSNYGYTF
len: 15; d_gene: .; j_gene: TRBJ2-7; abundance: few; v_gene: TRBV7-8; CDR3nt: TGTGCCAGCAGCCCGGGACATCAATATGGGTACGAGCAGTACTTC; CDR3aa: CASSPGHQYGYEQYF
len: 16; d_gene: .; j_gene: TRBJ1-2; abundance: .; v_gene: TRBV29-1; CDR3nt: TGCAGTGCCCCAGGGGCAGGGCGGAGCGGGGTCTATGGCTACACCTTC; CDR3aa: CSAPGAGRSGVYGYTF
len: 14; d_gene: .; j_gene: TRBJ2-7; abundance: .; v_gene: TRBV10-1; CDR3nt: TGCGCCACCATACCGACCCTCGGGGACTACGAGCAGTACTTC; CDR3aa: CATIPTLGDYEQYF
len: 14; d_gene: .; j_gene: TRBJ1-6; abundance: .; v_gene: TRBV5-1; CDR3nt: TGCGCCAGCAGCTTGGTCCAATTAGGGGCACCCCTCCACTTT; CDR3aa: CASSLVQLGAPLHF
len: 13; d_gene: .; j_gene: TRBJ2-7; abundance: .; v_gene: TRBV5-1; CDR3nt: TGCGCCAGCAGCTTGGTTGAGTCCTACGAGCAGTACTTC; CDR3aa: CASSLVESYEQYF
len: 12; d_gene: TRBD1; j_gene: TRBJ1-1; abundance: .; v_gene: TRBV20-1; CDR3nt: TGCAGTGCTAGACCCCGGGACAGTGAAGCTTTCTTT; CDR3aa: CSARPRDSEAFF
len: 15; d_gene: .; j_gene: TRBJ2-1; abundance: .; v_gene: TRBV25-1; CDR3nt: TGTGCCAGCAGTCTAGATTACGGGACTCTCCAGCCGATTGTCTTC; CDR3aa: CASSLDYGTLQPIVF
len: 16; d_gene: .; j_gene: TRBJ2-6; abundance: .; v_gene: TRBV7-6; CDR3nt: TGTGCCAGCAGCTTAGCTGCAGGCTCTGGGGCCAACGTCCTGACTTTC; CDR3aa: CASSLAAGSGANVLTF